This entry concerns a single TCR beta chain. Its antigen is not identified. V was cut by 2 bases and J by 3 bases, with 26 bases left in between. CDR3 length: 19 residues. Healthy Caucasians made up all donors. This specimen comes from a study of identical twins. Study-wide results and caveats: Out-of-frame alpha sequences shared by twins were enriched for low generation probability. Fewer insertions marked abundant cord blood beta clonotypes; young adult naive trended weakly, memory not at all.

Each CDR3 protein gets one entry after TCRdb re-called the 5' RACE reads with MiXCR. The sample contains approximately 620,000 distinct CDR3 sequences, under 9% of which appear only once. Separately, the same data were catalogued under a study of yellow fever vaccine responses in identical twins. That source reports: Reportedly, twins' vaccine T cell responses looked partly convergent and partly personalized.

The sequenced material came from PBMCs. This clonotype originated in a young woman in good health. This chain links TRBV12-3 or TRBV12-4 with TRBJ2-7; maybe TRBD1 (7 bases). The CDR3 protein is CASSLISGQSGGRGYEQYF. The CDR3 DNA is TGTGCCAGCAGTTTAATATCGGGACAGAGCGGAGGGCGCGGCTACGAGCAGTACTTC.